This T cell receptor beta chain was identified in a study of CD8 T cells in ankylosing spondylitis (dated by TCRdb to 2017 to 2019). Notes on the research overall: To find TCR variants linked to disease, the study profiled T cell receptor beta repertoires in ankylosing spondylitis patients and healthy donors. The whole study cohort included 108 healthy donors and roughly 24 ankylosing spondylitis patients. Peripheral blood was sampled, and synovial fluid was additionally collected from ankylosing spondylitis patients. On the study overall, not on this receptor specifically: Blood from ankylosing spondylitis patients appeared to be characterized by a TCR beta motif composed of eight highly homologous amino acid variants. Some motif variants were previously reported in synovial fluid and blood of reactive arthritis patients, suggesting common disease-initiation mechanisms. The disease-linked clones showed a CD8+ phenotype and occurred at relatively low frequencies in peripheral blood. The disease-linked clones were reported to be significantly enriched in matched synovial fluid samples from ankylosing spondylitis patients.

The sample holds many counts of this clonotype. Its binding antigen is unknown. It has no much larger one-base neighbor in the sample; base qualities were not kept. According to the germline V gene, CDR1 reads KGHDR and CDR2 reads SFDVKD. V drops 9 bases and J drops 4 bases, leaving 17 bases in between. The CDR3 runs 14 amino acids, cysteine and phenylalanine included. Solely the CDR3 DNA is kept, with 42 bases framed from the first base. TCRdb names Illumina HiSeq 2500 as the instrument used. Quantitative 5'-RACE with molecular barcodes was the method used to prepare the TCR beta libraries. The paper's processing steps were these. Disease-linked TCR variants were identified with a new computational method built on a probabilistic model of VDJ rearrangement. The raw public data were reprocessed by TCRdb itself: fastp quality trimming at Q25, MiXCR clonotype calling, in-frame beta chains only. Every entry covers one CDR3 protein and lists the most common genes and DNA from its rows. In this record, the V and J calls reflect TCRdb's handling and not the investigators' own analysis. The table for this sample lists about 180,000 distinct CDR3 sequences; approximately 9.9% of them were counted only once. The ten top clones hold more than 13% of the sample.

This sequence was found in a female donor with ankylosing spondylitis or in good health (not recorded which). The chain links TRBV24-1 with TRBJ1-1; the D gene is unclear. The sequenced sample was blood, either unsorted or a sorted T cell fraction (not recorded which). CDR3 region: CATGTGPQGTEAFF. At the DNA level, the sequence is TGTGCCACCGGAACCGGGCCCCAAGGCACTGAAGCTTTCTTT.